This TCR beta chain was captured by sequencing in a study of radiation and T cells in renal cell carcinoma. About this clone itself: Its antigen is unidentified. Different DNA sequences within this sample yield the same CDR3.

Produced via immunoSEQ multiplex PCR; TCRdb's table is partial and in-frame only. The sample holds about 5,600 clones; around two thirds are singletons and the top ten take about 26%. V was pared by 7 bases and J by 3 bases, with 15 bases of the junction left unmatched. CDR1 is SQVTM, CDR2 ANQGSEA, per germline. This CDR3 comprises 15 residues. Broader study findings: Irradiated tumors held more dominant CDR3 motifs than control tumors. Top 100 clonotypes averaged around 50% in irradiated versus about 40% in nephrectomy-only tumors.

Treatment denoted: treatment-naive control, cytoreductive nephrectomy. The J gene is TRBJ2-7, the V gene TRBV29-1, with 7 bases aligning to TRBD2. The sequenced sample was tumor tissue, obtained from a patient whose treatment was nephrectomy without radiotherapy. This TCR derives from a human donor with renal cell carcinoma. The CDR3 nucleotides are TGCAGCGGTGTGGGGGGGGTAGGGATGGGCTACGAGCAGTACTTC. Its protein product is CSGVGGVGMGYEQYF.